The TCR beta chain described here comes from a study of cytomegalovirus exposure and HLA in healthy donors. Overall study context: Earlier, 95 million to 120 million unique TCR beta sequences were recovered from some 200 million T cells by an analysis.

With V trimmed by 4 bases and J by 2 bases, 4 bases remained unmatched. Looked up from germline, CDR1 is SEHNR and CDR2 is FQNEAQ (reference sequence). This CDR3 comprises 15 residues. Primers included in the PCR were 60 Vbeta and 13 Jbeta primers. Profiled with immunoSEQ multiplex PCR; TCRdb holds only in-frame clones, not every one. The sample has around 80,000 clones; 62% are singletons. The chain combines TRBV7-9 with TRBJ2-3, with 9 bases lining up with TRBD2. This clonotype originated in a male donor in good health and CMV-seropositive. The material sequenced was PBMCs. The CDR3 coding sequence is TGTGCCAGCAGCTCTCTAGCGGGGATCACAGATACGCAGTATTTT. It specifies CASSSLAGITDTQYF.